A selection of T cell receptor beta chains follows, all from one sample in a study of control samples from healthy donors and cancer patients. Clones were sequenced by immunoSEQ multiplex PCR, and TCRdb holds only the in-frame ones, with some missing. The sample comprises tens of thousands of clones, less than 90% of which are singletons, and 14% rests with the top ten. The sample comprised blood. These receptors originate from a woman in her 70s in good health. Each CDR3 is given with its conserved first and last residue. D genes are given only for firm matches. Only some rows state a clone size, as once, few, many or a class for expanded clones.

D gene	J gene	clone size	V gene	CDR3 protein	CDR3 DNA
-	TRBJ1-6	-	TRBV4-3	CASSQEGIDSPLHF	TGCGCCAGCAGCCAAGAGGGTATAGATTCACCCCTCCACTTT
-	TRBJ1-1	medium-sized	TRBV25-1	CASSVTGAEAFF	TGTGCCAGCAGTGTTACGGGGGCTGAAGCTTTCTTT
-	TRBJ1-5	-	TRBV14	CASSPREAAHF	TGTGCCAGCAGCCCCCGTGAGGCAGCGCATTTT
TRBD1	TRBJ1-1	-	TRBV11-2	CASSNARTGSNTEAFF	TGTGCCAGCAGCAACGCGCGGACAGGGTCGAACACTGAAGCTTTCTTT
TRBD2	TRBJ2-3	-	TRBV20-1	CSASTLTSGSNTQYF	TGCAGTGCTAGTACCCTGACTAGCGGGAGTAATACGCAGTATTTT
TRBD1	TRBJ1-1	once	TRBV30	CAWTHPGQGNTEAFF	TGTGCCTGGACCCACCCCGGACAGGGGAACACTGAAGCTTTCTTT
-	TRBJ1-2	-	TRBV5-4	CASSWTEMDSTF	TGTGCCAGCAGCTGGACAGAAATGGATAGCACCTTC
TRBD1	TRBJ2-7	-	TRBV4-3	CASSQVTGTGTAYEQYF	TGCGCCAGCAGCCAGGTTACCGGGACAGGGACCGCCTACGAGCAGTACTTC
-	TRBJ1-1	-	TRBV7-8	CASSLSEVNTEAFF	TGTGCCAGCAGCTTATCTGAGGTGAACACTGAAGCTTTCTTT
-	TRBJ1-3	-	TRBV7-6	CASSPFPMTATAGNTIYF	TGTGCCAGCAGCCCATTCCCCATGACAGCCACGGCCGGAAACACCATATATTTT
-	TRBJ1-1	-	TRBV29-1	CSIYRANTEAFF	TGCAGCATTTACAGGGCAAACACTGAAGCTTTCTTT
-	TRBJ1-6	-	TRBV19	CASSNREGGSPLHF	TGTGCCAGTAGTAACAGGGAGGGTGGTTCACCCCTCCACTTT
-	TRBJ1-2	-	TRBV11-2	CASSHGVQGPLYGYTF	TGTGCCAGCAGCCACGGCGTCCAGGGTCCCCTCTATGGCTACACCTTC
TRBD1	TRBJ1-5	-	TRBV6-2/TRBV6-3	CASSPPGQGIQPQHF	TGTGCCAGCAGTCCACCGGGACAGGGGATTCAGCCCCAGCATTTT
-	TRBJ1-5	-	TRBV6-1	CASSGARGSKNQPQHF	TGTGCCAGCAGTGGGGCGAGAGGGAGTAAGAATCAGCCCCAGCATTTT
TRBD1	TRBJ2-7	-	TRBV18	CASSTGQGEQYF	TGTGCCAGCTCGACTGGACAGGGTGAGCAGTACTTC
-	TRBJ1-1	-	TRBV5-1	CASSLEDSGNTEAFF	TGCGCCAGCAGCTTGGAAGATAGCGGGAACACTGAAGCTTTCTTT
-	TRBJ1-4	-	TRBV5-1	CASSLVQGTNEKLFF	TGCGCCAGCAGCTTGGTACAGGGAACTAATGAAAAACTGTTTTTT
-	TRBJ1-2	once	TRBV25-1	CASSEWQTYGYTF	TGTGCCAGCAGTGAATGGCAGACCTATGGCTACACCTTC
-	TRBJ1-3	-	TRBV7-9	CASSGGLSTLSSGNTIYF	TGTGCCAGCAGCGGGGGCCTTTCGACTCTCAGCTCTGGAAACACCATATATTTT
TRBD1	TRBJ1-5	-	TRBV6-2/TRBV6-3	CASSHPRTGNQPQHF	TGTGCCAGCAGTCATCCCCGGACAGGTAATCAGCCCCAGCATTTT
-	TRBJ1-5	-	TRBV7-8	CASSLSGNEFMRQPQHF	TGTGCCAGCAGCTTATCGGGAAATGAATTTATGCGTCAGCCCCAGCATTTT
-	TRBJ2-7	-	TRBV12-3/TRBV12-4	CASSLRGYEQYF	TGTGCCAGCAGTTTACGGGGCTACGAGCAGTACTTC
TRBD1	TRBJ1-2	-	TRBV16	CATRPGQGYGYTF	TGTGCCACCCGTCCGGGACAGGGCTATGGCTACACCTTC
-	TRBJ1-6	-	TRBV30	CAWSEPSGQYNSPLHF	TGTGCCTGGAGTGAGCCCTCAGGGCAGTATAATTCACCCCTCCACTTT
TRBD1	TRBJ1-1	-	TRBV7-2	CASSLTGGIDTEAFF	TGTGCCAGCAGCTTAACAGGGGGCATAGACACTGAAGCTTTCTTT
-	TRBJ2-7	-	TRBV7-2	CASSPSGFRIEQYF	TGTGCCAGCAGCCCTTCGGGATTTCGGATCGAGCAGTACTTC
-	TRBJ2-7	few	TRBV5-4	CASSLVGEAYEQYF	TGTGCCAGCAGCTTGGTGGGGGAGGCCTACGAGCAGTACTTC
-	TRBJ2-1	-	TRBV5-4	CASSNRDLGGDEQFF	TGTGCCAGCAGCAACCGGGACTTGGGGGGCGATGAGCAGTTCTTC